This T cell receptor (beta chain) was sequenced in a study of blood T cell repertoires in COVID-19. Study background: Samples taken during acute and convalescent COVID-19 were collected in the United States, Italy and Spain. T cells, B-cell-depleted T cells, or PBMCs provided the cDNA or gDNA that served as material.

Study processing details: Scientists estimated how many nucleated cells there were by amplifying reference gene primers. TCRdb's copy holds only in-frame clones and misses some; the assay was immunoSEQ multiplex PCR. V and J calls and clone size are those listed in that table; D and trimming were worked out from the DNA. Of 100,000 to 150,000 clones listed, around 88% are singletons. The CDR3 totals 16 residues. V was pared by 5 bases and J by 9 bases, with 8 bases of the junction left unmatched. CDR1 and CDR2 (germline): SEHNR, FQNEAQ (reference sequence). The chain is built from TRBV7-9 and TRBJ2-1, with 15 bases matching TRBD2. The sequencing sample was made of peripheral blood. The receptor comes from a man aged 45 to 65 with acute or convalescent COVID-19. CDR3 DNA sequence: TGTGCCAGCAGCCCGAGGACTAGCGGGAGGGCCTCTGAGCAGTTCTTC. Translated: CASSPRTSGRASEQFF.